This T cell receptor beta chain is drawn from a study of T cell changes during pregnancy in multiple sclerosis. Profiled with immunoSEQ multiplex PCR; TCRdb holds only in-frame clones, not every one. Of under 75,000 clones in the sample, about 90% were seen once. Material: peripheral blood, obtained in the third trimester of pregnancy. This clonotype was sampled from a female donor in good health, enrolled as a control in a pregnancy study.

The CDR3 is CASSKTGYGYTF. CDR3 sequence (DNA): TGTGCCAGCAGCAAGACAGGGTATGGCTACACCTTC. The genes are TRBV5-6 and TRBJ1-2; 7 positions match TRBD1. This CDR3 contains 12 residues. Germline lookup yields CDR1 SGHDT and CDR2 YYEEEE. V shed 4 bases and J 5 bases; nucleotides not matched to a gene: 2. Filled out from reference TRBV5-6 and TRBJ1-2, the complete variable domain reads DAGVTQSPTHLIKTRGQQVTLRCSPKSGHDTVSWYQQALGQGPQFIFQYYEEEERQRGNFPDRFSGHQFPNYSSELNVNALLLGDSALYLCASSKTGYGYTFGSGTRLTVV.